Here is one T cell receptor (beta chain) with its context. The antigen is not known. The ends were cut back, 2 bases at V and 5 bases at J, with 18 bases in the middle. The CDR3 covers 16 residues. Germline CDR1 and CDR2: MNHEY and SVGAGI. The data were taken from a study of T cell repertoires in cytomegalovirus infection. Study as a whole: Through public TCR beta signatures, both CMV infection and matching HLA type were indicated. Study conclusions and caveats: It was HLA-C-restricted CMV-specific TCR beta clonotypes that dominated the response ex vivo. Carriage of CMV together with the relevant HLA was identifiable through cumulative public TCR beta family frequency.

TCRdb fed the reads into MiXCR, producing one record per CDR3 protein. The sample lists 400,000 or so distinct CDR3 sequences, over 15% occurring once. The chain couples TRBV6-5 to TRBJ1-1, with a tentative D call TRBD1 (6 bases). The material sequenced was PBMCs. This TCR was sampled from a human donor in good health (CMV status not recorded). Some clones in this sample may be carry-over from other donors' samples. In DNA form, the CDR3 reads TGTGCCAGCAGTTACAGTCCCAGGACAGAACTTACTGAAGCTTTCTTT. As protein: CASSYSPRTELTEAFF.